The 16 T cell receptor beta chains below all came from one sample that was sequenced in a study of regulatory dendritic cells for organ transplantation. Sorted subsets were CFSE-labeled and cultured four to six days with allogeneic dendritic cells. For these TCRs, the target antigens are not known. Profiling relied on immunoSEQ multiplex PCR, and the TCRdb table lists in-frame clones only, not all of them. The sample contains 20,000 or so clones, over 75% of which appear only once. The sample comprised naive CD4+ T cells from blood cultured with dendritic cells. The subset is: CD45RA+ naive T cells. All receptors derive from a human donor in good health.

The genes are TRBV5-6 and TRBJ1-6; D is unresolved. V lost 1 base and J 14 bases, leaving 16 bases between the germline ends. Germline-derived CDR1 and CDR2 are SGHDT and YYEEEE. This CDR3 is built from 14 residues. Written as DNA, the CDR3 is TGTGCCAGCAGCTTGTTCTCCCCCGATTTGGCCCTCCACTTT. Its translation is CASSLFSPDLALHF.

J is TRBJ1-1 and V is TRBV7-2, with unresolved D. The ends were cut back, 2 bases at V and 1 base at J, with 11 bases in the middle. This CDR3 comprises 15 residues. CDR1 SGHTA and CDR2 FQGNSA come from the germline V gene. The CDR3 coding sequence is TGTGCCAGCAGCTTAACCAGGACTAGGAACACTGAAGCTTTCTTT. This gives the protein CASSLTRTRNTEAFF.

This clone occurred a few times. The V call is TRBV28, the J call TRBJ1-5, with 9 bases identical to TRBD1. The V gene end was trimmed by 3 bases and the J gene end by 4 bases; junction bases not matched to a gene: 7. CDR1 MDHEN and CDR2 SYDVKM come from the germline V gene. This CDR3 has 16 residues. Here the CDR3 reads CASSFIPGTGNQPQHF. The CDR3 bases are TGTGCCAGCAGTTTCATTCCCGGGACAGGGAATCAGCCCCAGCATTTT.

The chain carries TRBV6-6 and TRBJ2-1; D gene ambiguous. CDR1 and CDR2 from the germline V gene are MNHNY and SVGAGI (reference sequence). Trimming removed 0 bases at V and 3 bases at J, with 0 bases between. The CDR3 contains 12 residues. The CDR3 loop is CASSYSYNEQFF. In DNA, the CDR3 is TGTGCCAGCAGTTACTCCTACAATGAGCAGTTCTTC.

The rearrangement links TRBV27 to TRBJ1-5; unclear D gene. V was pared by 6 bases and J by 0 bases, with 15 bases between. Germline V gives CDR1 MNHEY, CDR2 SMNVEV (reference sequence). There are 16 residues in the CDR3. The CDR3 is CASSRRPGFSNQPQHF. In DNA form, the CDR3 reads TGTGCCAGCAGCCGGCGCCCGGGTTTTAGCAATCAGCCCCAGCATTTT.

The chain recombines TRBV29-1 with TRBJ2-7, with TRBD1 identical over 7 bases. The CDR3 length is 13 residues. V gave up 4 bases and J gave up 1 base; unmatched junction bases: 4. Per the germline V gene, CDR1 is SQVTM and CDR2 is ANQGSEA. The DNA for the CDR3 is TGCAGCGTTGCACAGGGGCTTTCCTACGAGCAGTACTTC. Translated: CSVAQGLSYEQYF.

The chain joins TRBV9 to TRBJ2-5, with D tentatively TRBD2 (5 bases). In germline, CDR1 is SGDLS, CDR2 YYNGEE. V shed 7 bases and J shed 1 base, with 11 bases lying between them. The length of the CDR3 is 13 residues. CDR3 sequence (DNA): TGTGCCAGCTCCCGGCTAGCCCAAGAGACCCAGTACTTC. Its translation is CASSRLAQETQYF.

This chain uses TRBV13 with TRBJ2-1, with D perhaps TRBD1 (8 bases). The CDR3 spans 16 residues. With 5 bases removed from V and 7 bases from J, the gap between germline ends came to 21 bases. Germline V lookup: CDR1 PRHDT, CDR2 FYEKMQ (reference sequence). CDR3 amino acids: CASSRYGQGGRNEQFF. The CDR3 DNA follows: TGTGCCAGCAGCCGGTACGGACAGGGAGGGAGAAATGAGCAGTTCTTC.

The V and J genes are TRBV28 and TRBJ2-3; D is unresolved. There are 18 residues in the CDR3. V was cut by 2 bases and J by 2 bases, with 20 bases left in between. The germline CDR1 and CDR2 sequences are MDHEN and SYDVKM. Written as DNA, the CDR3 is TGTGCCAGCAGTTTAGTTGCGTCAGACCTAGAGTCCACAGATACGCAGTATTTT. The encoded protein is CASSLVASDLESTDTQYF.

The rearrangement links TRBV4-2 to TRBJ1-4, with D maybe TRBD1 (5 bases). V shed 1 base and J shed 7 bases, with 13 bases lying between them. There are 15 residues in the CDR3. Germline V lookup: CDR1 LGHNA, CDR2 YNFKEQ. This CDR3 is CASSQVQGGFEKLFF. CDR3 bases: TGTGCCAGCAGCCAAGTCCAGGGAGGGTTTGAAAAACTGTTTTTT.

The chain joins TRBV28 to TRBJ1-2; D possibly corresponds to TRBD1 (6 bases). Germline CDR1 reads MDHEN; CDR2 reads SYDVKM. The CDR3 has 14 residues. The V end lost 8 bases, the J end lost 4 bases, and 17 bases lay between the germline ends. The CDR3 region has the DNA TGTGCCAGCCGAGTCACAGGACAGCGCTATGGCTACACCTTC. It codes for CASRVTGQRYGYTF.

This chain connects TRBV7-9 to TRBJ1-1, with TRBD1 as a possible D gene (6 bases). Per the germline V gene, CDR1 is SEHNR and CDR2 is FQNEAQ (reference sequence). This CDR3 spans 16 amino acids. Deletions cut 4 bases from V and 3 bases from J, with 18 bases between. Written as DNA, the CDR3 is TGTGCCAGCAGCTCTGATACGTGGACAGTGTACACTGAAGCTTTCTTT. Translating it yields CASSSDTWTVYTEAFF.

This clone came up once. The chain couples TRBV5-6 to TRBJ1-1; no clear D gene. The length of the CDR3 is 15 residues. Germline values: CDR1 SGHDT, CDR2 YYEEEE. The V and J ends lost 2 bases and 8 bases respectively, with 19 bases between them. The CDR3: CASSFYPAYTLEAFF. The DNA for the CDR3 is TGTGCCAGCAGCTTTTACCCCGCTTACACCCTGGAAGCTTTCTTT.

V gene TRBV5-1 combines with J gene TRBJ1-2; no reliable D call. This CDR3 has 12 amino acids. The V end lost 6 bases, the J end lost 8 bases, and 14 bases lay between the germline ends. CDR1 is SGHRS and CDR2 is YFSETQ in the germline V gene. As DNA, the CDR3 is TGCGCCAGCACCCTGGACCGAGGGGGCTACACCTTC. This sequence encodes CASTLDRGGYTF.

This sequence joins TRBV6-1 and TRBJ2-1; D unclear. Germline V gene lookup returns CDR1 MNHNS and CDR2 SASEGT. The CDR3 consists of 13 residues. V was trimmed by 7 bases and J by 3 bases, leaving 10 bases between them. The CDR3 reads CASTEVLYNEQFF. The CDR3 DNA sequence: TGTGCCAGCACCGAAGTGCTCTACAATGAGCAGTTCTTC.

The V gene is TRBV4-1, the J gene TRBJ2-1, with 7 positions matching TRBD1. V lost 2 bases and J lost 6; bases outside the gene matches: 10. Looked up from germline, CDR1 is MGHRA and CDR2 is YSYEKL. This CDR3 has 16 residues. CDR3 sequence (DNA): TGCGCCAGCAGCCAAAATCCGGGACAGATTCTCAATGAGCAGTTCTTC. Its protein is CASSQNPGQILNEQFF.